This TCR beta chain was documented in a study of cytomegalovirus exposure and HLA in healthy donors. PCR was performed using 60 Vbeta and 13 Jbeta primers. The data were produced by immunoSEQ multiplex PCR, yet TCRdb's version contains in-frame clones alone and is incomplete. The table includes 150,000 to 170,000 clones, under 80% detected once. CDR3 length: 14 residues. The germline V gene encodes CDR1 SGHTA and CDR2 FQGNSA. General study results and limits: Fewer N-insertions (relative to the roughly 630-donor mean) were reportedly seen in an Asian-associated ancestry cluster in a later analysis.

A remark on this clone: Its specificity is unknown. A read error may produce the germline difference seen at one junction end.

The clonotype comes from a man aged 25-45 years in good health and CMV-seronegative. The sequencing sample was made of PBMCs. This chain links TRBV7-2 with TRBJ1-2; D remains ambiguous. CDR3 DNA sequence: TGTGCCAGCAGATTCGGCGGCCGACCGGCGGGCTACCCCTTC. It codes for CASRFGGRPAGYPF.